This T cell receptor (beta chain) was identified in a study of tissue T cells after allogeneic stem cell transplantation. The CDR3 contains 15 residues. Looked up from germline, CDR1 is KGHPV and CDR2 is FQNQEV (reference sequence). The trim removed 4 bases at V and 0 bases at J, leaving 4 bases unmatched. This sample's time point: mouse harvest day 14 after allogeneic transplant. Mouse grafts combined 10^7 T-cell-depleted bone marrow cells with 10^6 splenic CD5+ T cells. Note on this clone: Gene labels here are mouse ones. The read ends 1 residue early relative to the CDR3; the germline J gene fills the gap.

Sequenced by immunoSEQ multiplex PCR; TCRdb stores in-frame clones only, minus some. This table has over 950 clones, around half appearing once. Sequencing used liver tissue. V gene TRBV26 combines with J gene TRBJ2-3; TRBD1 matches at 7 bases. The sequence derives from a female BALB/c mouse given C57BL/6 T cells with graft-versus-host disease after an allogeneic hematopoietic cell transplant. The covered CDR3 bases are TGTGCCAGCAGTCCCGGGACAGATAGTGCAGAAACGCTGTAT. Its translation: CASSPGTDSAETLY. The whole CDR3 reads CASSPGTDSAETLYF.